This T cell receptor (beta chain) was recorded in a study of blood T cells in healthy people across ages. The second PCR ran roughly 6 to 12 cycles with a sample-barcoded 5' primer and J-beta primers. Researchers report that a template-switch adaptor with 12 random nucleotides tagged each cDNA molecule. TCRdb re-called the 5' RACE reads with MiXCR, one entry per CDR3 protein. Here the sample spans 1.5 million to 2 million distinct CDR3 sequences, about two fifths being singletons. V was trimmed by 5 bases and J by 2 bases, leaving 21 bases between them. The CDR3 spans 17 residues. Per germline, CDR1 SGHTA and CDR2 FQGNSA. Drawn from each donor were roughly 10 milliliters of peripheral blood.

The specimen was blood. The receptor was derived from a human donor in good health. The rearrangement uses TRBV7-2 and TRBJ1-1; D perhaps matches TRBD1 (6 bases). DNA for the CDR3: TGTGCCAGCAGCGACCTAGGTACCTGGACAGCTAACACTGAAGCTTTCTTT. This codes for CASSDLGTWTANTEAFF.